This T cell receptor beta chain was sequenced in a study of early T cells in non-severe SARS-CoV-2 infection. The overall study: Sequencing of unsorted whole blood was done on bulk RNA, leaving chains unpaired.

Unique molecular identifiers were attached to individual cDNA molecules. TCRdb fed the 5' RACE reads into MiXCR, producing one record per CDR3 protein. The data hold approximately 69,000 distinct CDR3 sequences, with over 9.5% observed a single time. General study points: Private and CD4 specificities were missed by VDJdb matching, which favored anti-spike CD8 responses.

This clonotype has a handful of counts. The antigen is undetermined. CDR1 and CDR2 (germline): SEHNR, FQNEAQ (reference sequence). This CDR3 is built from 14 residues. J gave up 5 bases and V 5 bases, and 4 bases lay outside the gene matches. This clonotype was obtained from an adult who was a healthcare worker with PCR-confirmed SARS-CoV-2 infection or an uninfected control (not recorded which). Specimen: whole blood, collected at baseline. The V call is TRBV7-9, the J call TRBJ1-4; 8 bases are a match to TRBD1. CDR3 amino acids: CASSRQGTNEKLFF. The CDR3 DNA follows: TGTGCCAGCAGCCGACAGGGGACGAATGAAAAACTGTTTTTT.